The entry below describes one T cell receptor (beta chain). A multiplex PCR was run with 60 Vbeta primers and 13 Jbeta primers. Sequencing was performed with immunoSEQ multiplex PCR; in TCRdb, only in-frame clones are kept and a portion is missing. Of about 200,000 clones in the sample, about 76% were seen once. The data were taken from a study of cytomegalovirus exposure and HLA in healthy donors. The CDR3 is 15 amino acids. Trimming left V 2 bases short and J 2 bases short, with 10 bases between. The germline CDR1 and CDR2 sequences are SGHTA and FQGNSA. Input material: PBMCs. This sequence joins TRBV7-2 and TRBJ1-5; D remains unclear. This TCR came from a male donor in good health and CMV-seropositive. The chain's CDR3 is CASSLYGVGNQPQHF. The CDR3 coding sequence is TGTGCCAGCAGCTTATACGGGGTGGGCAATCAGCCCCAGCATTTT.